This TCR beta chain was retrieved from a study of blood T cell repertoires in COVID-19. V gave up 1 base and J gave up 4 bases; unmatched junction bases: 7. Per germline, CDR1 LGHDT and CDR2 YNNKEL (reference sequence). The CDR3 extends over 16 amino acids. Clones were sequenced by immunoSEQ multiplex PCR, and TCRdb holds only the in-frame ones, with some missing. The sample records 250,000 to 300,000 clones, roughly 87% being singletons. The chain carries TRBV3-1 (or the pseudogene TRBV3-2) and TRBJ2-1, with 7 positions matching TRBD2. This clonotype originated in a woman between 25 and 40 years old who had recovered from COVID-19. Sequencing was carried out using PBMCs or T cells enriched from blood (not recorded which). CDR3 sequence reads: CASSQVGGGFYNEQFF. The DNA of the CDR3 is TGTGCCAGCAGCCAAGTCGGCGGGGGATTTTACAATGAGCAGTTCTTC.